Below are 12 T cell receptor beta chains sequenced from a single sample in a study of blood T cells in healthy people across ages. Together with a sample-barcoded 5' primer, a J-beta primer mix was included in a second PCR lasting roughly 6 to 12 cycles. TCRdb re-called the 5' RACE reads through MiXCR, storing one row per CDR3 protein. The sample holds about 650,000 distinct CDR3 sequences, about 30% seen once. Material for sequencing was blood. The receptors stem from a woman older than 75 in good health.

This clonotype was seen just once. This rearrangement joins TRBV10-3 to TRBJ2-3; possible D gene TRBD2, 7 bases. V lost 8 bases, J lost 2 bases, and 11 bases lay in between. The CDR3 consists of 13 residues. Germline V gives CDR1 ENHRY, CDR2 SYGVKD. CDR3 nucleotides: TGTGCCATCGCCGGGGGGCACACAGATACGCAGTATTTT. Its protein product is CAIAGGHTDTQYF.

This clonotype was detected a few times. This rearrangement joins TRBV27 to TRBJ2-7; 7 bases agree with TRBD2. CDR1 is MNHEY, CDR2 SMNVEV, per germline (reference sequence). CDR3 length: 15 amino acids. Trimming at V came to 2 bases and at J to 2 bases, leaving 6 bases not matched to a gene. The CDR3 nucleotides read TGTGCCAGCAGTTTAGGGGGGGGTCCCACCTACGAGCAGTACTTC. Translation gives CASSLGGGPTYEQYF.

This clonotype was recorded a few times. A much larger clone differs from this one at a single base, so this may be a read error. This rearrangement joins TRBV29-1 to TRBJ2-7; possibly TRBD1 for D (5 bases). The CDR3 has 12 amino acids. V dropped 7 bases and J dropped 4 bases, with 14 bases sitting between them. CDR1 is SQVTM and CDR2 is ANQGSEA in the germline V gene. The CDR3 region is CSGARQGYEQYF. In DNA, the CDR3 is TGCAGCGGTGCAAGGCAGGGTTACGAGCAGTACTTC.

The rearrangement links TRBV27 to TRBJ2-5, with 8 nucleotides matching TRBD1. The J call is doubtful: the DNA matches TRBJ2-7 better. The CDR3 is 13 amino acids. Germline V CDR1 and CDR2: MNHEY, SMNVEV (reference sequence). CDR3 region: CASSRTGRHEQYF. CDR3 in DNA: TGTGCCAGCAGCCGGACAGGGCGCCACGAGCAGTACTTC.

With regard to this clonotype: This may arise from a read error, as a much more abundant clone is one base away. This rearrangement joins TRBV9 to TRBJ1-4; D not certain. The CDR3 sequence is 14 residues long. Germline lookup yields CDR1 SGDLS and CDR2 YYNGEE. DNA of the CDR3: TGTACCAGCAGCGGAATAAGCTTTAATGAAAAACTGTTTTTT. Residues: CTSSGISFNEKLFF.

The chain joins TRBV30 to TRBJ2-3; 10 bases are shared with TRBD1. The germline gives CDR1 GTSNPN, CDR2 SVGIG (reference sequence). V was pared by 1 base and J by 1 base, with 2 bases of the junction left unmatched. The CDR3 runs to 15 residues. CDR3 bases: TGTGCCTGGAGTGGCGGACAGGGGGGCACAGATACGCAGTATTTT. It codes for CAWSGGQGGTDTQYF.

Regarding this clonotype: This may stem from a read error, because a much larger clone lies one nucleotide away. The rearrangement uses TRBV29-1 and TRBJ1-6, with 8 nucleotides matching TRBD1. CDR1 and CDR2 from the germline V gene are SQVTM and ANQGSEA. The CDR3 length is 13 residues. CDR3 bases: TGCAGCGTTGGATCAGGGGGCGGTTCACCCCCCCACTTT. The encoded protein is CSVGSGGGSPPHF.

This clonotype was picked up many times. The chain couples TRBV10-3 to TRBJ2-1, with 9 bases fitting TRBD2. V was pared by 5 bases and J by 0 bases, with 8 bases of the junction left unmatched. Per the germline V gene, CDR1 is ENHRY and CDR2 is SYGVKD. The CDR3 has 17 amino acids. The CDR3 coding sequence is TGTGCCATCAGTAGAACGACTAGCGGATTCTCCTACAATGAGCAGTTCTTC. This codes for CAISRTTSGFSYNEQFF.

This clonotype showed up many times. V and J are TRBV12-3 or TRBV12-4 and TRBJ1-2, with D perhaps TRBD1 (6 bases). The CDR3 is 14 amino acids. V lost 8 bases and J lost 3, with 16 bases in between. The CDR3 is CASRRGGADYGYTF. CDR3 DNA sequence: TGTGCCAGCCGAAGGGGGGGCGCGGACTATGGCTACACCTTC.

This CDR3 reads CATSTRQGTDTQYF. CDR3 DNA: TGTGCCACCAGCACTAGACAGGGCACAGATACGCAGTATTTT. The gene calls are TRBV15 and TRBJ2-3; perhaps TRBD1 as D (6 bases). The CDR3 extends over 14 amino acids. Germline V gives CDR1 LNHNV, CDR2 YYDKDF (reference sequence). The V and J ends lost 4 bases and 1 base respectively, with 9 bases between them. Drawing the rest from reference TRBV15 and TRBJ2-3, the complete variable domain is DAMVIQNPRYQVTQFGKPVTLSCSQTLNHNVMYWYQQKSSQAPKLLFHYYDKDFNNEADTPDNFQSRRPNTSFCFLDIRSPGLGDTAMYLCATSTRQGTDTQYFGPGTRLTVL.

The DNA for the CDR3 is TGTGCCAGCAGCGCGGGGGGTAGATTGGTATCACCCCTCCACTTT. Translated: CASSAGGRLVSPLHF. J is TRBJ1-6 and V is TRBV5-6; tentative D call: TRBD1 (5 bases). Per the germline V gene, CDR1 is SGHDT and CDR2 is YYEEEE. The CDR3 runs to 15 residues. Trimming took 4 bases from V and 10 from J, leaving 18 bases between them.

This clonotype was observed many times. The gene calls are TRBV7-2 and TRBJ2-3, with D perhaps TRBD1 or TRBD2 (5 bases each). Trimming cost V 5 bases and J 0 bases, with 12 bases left between them. The CDR3 consists of 15 residues. In germline, CDR1 is SGHTA, CDR2 FQGNSA. The CDR3 DNA follows: TGTGCCAGCAGCCCCATCGGGGCTAGCACAGATACGCAGTATTTT. It yields the protein CASSPIGASTDTQYF.